This entry concerns a single T cell receptor (beta chain). Its antigen is undetermined. Treatment specified: around 19 received Ad26.COV2.S at low or high dose, single or two shots; 5 received placebo; per-sample allocation not given. Material that was analyzed had been drawn on day 63 after the first vaccine or placebo injection. TCRdb keeps only in-frame clones here, not all; method: immunoSEQ multiplex PCR. The data show hundreds of thousands of clones, around 87% seen once. The data were obtained in a study of Ad26.COV2.S vaccination and SARS-CoV-2 variants. Trimming cost V 3 bases and J 1 base, with 11 bases left between them. Germline lookup yields CDR1 LGHNA and CDR2 YSLEER. This CDR3 is 15 amino acids long. Study-wide results and limits: Possible underestimation of total T cell responses by the TCR breadth and depth analyses was noted.

Specimen: peripheral blood, collected in a trial of Ad26.COV2.S vaccine versus placebo. The TCR originated in a person between 18 and 65 years old who received the Ad26.COV2.S COVID-19 vaccine or a placebo. The V and J genes are TRBV4-3 and TRBJ2-3; no definite D call. The CDR3 reads CASSQDLRGTDTQYF. The DNA for the CDR3 is TGCGCCAGCAGCCAGGACCTCCGTGGCACAGATACGCAGTATTTT.